These 11 T cell receptor beta chains came from one sample sequenced in a study of cytomegalovirus exposure and HLA in healthy donors (dated 2017 in TCRdb). Library method: the immunoSEQ multiplex PCR assay. For the multiplex PCR, a mixture combining 60 forward primers for TCR Vbeta segments and 13 reverse primers for TCR Jbeta segments was used. Held by TCRdb, this immuneACCESS table contains in-frame sequences only and omits some clones. Under half of the omission traces to an unresolved V gene where checked; the cause of the rest is unknown. Counted in this sample were approximately 69,000 clones; more than 75% of them appeared once. Of the sample, over 2.5% is held by the ten largest clones. Sequences were obtained from PBMCs. These receptor sequences come from a man aged 18 to 29 in good health and CMV-seronegative.

The chain combines TRBV5-8 with TRBJ1-6, with D perhaps matching TRBD1 (5 bases). V lost 1 base and J lost 6, with 11 bases in between. CDR1 is SGHTS, CDR2 YDEGEE, per germline. The CDR3 is made up of 15 amino acids. The CDR3 nucleotides are TGTGCCAGCAGCTTGAGTCAGGGAGGTAATTCACCCCTCCACTTT. Amino acid sequence: CASSLSQGGNSPLHF. The complete variable domain, with remaining parts taken from reference TRBV5-8 and TRBJ1-6, reads EAGVTQSPTHLIKTRGQQATLRCSPISGHTSVYWYQQALGLGLQFLLWYDEGEERNRGNFPPRFSGRQFPNYSSELNVNALELEDSALYLCASSLSQGGNSPLHFGNGTRLTVT.

This clone was counted a single time. The chain links TRBV7-9 to TRBJ1-1, with a weak D call TRBD1 (6 bases). The CDR3 consists of 15 residues. V was pared by 5 bases and J by 1 base, with 14 bases between. Germline lookup yields CDR1 SEHNR and CDR2 FQNEAQ (reference sequence). CDR3 amino acids: CASSQPGHQNTEAFF. CDR3 DNA sequence: TGTGCCAGCAGCCAACCGGGACATCAGAACACTGAAGCTTTCTTT.

The chain has TRBV30 and TRBJ1-2, with no clear D. CDR1 and CDR2 from the germline V gene are GTSNPN and SVGIG (reference sequence). This CDR3 has 14 amino acids. Trimming removed 0 bases at V and 6 bases at J, with 14 bases between. CDR3: CAWSVRTSPHGYTF. The CDR3 bases are TGTGCCTGGAGTGTACGAACTTCCCCCCATGGCTACACCTTC.

This rearrangement joins TRBV10-3 to TRBJ2-1; 8 positions match TRBD1. CDR1 is ENHRY and CDR2 is SYGVKD in the germline V gene. CDR3 length: 15 amino acids. The junction had 7 bases not matched to a gene; V was cut back by 6 bases and J by 3 bases. The CDR3 protein is CAISRGTGGYNEQFF. CDR3 nucleotides: TGTGCCATCAGCAGAGGGACAGGCGGCTACAATGAGCAGTTCTTC.

In its sample, this clone was seen once. This chain joins TRBV7-2 and TRBJ2-1; 8 positions agree with TRBD2. The length of the CDR3 is 15 residues. CDR1 is SGHTA and CDR2 is FQGNSA in the germline V gene. V lost 5 bases, J lost 0 bases, and 3 bases stayed unmatched. The CDR3 protein is CASSRGTSSYNEQFF. The CDR3 DNA follows: TGTGCCAGCAGCCGAGGGACTAGCTCCTACAATGAGCAGTTCTTC.

V usage is TRBV5-1 and J usage is TRBJ1-6; D is uncertain. The CDR3 length is 17 residues. CDR1 is SGHRS, CDR2 YFSETQ, per germline. V lost 4 bases, J lost 0 bases, and 14 bases lay in between. CDR3 in amino acids: CASSPGGSSSYNSPLHF. The CDR3 bases are TGCGCCAGCAGCCCCGGCGGATCGAGCTCCTATAATTCACCCCTCCACTTT.

The rearrangement links TRBV5-1 to TRBJ1-3; TRBD1 matches at 7 bases. With V trimmed by 0 bases and J by 4 bases, 4 bases remained unmatched. The CDR3 covers 15 residues. Germline V gene lookup returns CDR1 SGHRS and CDR2 YFSETQ. CDR3 sequence (DNA): TGCGCCAGCAGCTTGGACAGGGGAACGGGAAACACCATATATTTT. Translating gives CASSLDRGTGNTIYF.

The genes are TRBV10-3 and TRBJ2-3; tentative D call: TRBD1 (6 bases). The germline V and J ends were trimmed by 3 bases and 5 bases, with 15 bases remaining between them. This CDR3 is 15 amino acids long. CDR1 and CDR2 (germline): ENHRY, SYGVKD. Here the CDR3 reads CAISDLGAPGDTQYF. The CDR3 DNA sequence: TGTGCCATCAGTGACCTGGGGGCGCCCGGAGATACGCAGTATTTT.

The chain recombines TRBV9 with TRBJ2-1; a weak D match, TRBD1 (6 bases). The CDR3 spans 16 residues. CDR1 SGDLS and CDR2 YYNGEE come from the germline V gene. Trimming cost V 3 bases and J 0 bases, with 13 bases left between them. The CDR3 sequence is CASSGGPSISYNEQFF. CDR3 nucleotides: TGTGCCAGCAGCGGGGGGCCCTCTATCTCCTACAATGAGCAGTTCTTC.

This CDR3 reads CASSAGLAGNTGELFF. The CDR3 coding sequence is TGTGCCAGCAGCGCGGGACTAGCGGGGAACACCGGGGAGCTGTTTTTT. The chain employs TRBV5-4 and TRBJ2-2; TRBD2 matches 12 bases. CDR3 length equals 16 residues. Germline V lookup: CDR1 SGHNT, CDR2 YYREEE (reference sequence). V lost 4 bases to trimming and J lost 1 base; unmatched junction nucleotides: 2.

This sequence joins TRBV6-6 and TRBJ1-6; TRBD1 agrees at 8 bases. The CDR3 is made up of 15 amino acids. The V gene end was trimmed by 10 bases and the J gene end by 6 bases; junction bases not matched to a gene: 11. Germline-derived CDR1 and CDR2 are MNHNY and SVGAGI (reference sequence). The CDR3 coding sequence is TGTGCCACCGAAACAGGGGGGCGAGGTAATTCACCCCTCCACTTT. Protein sequence: CATETGGRGNSPLHF.